The 14 T cell receptor beta chains reported below all come from one sample, sequenced in a study of shared clonotypes between healthy human individuals. Produced via immunoSEQ multiplex PCR; TCRdb's table is partial and in-frame only. The sample holds roughly 1,100,000 clones, roughly 70% seen once. The specimen was memory CD4+ T cells sorted from blood. The subset is: CD45RA-negative fraction. The receptors were sampled from a man between 18 and 35 years old in good health.

About this clone itself: Other DNA sequences in the sample encode the same CDR3. V usage is TRBV7-9 and J usage is TRBJ2-1; D is uncertain. CDR3 length: 14 residues. The V and J ends lost 1 base and 0 bases respectively, with 4 bases between them. Germline V gives CDR1 SEHNR, CDR2 FQNEAQ (reference sequence). The DNA of the CDR3 is TGTGCCAGCAGCTTAGAAAGCTCCTACAATGAGCAGTTCTTC. Protein product: CASSLESSYNEQFF. Combining the CDR3 with reference TRBV7-9 and TRBJ2-1 gives the whole variable domain DTGVSQNPRHKITKRGQNVTFRCDPISEHNRLYWYRQTLGQGPEFLTYFQNEAQLEKSRLLSDRFSAERPKGSFSTLEIQRTEQGDSAMYLCASSLESSYNEQFFGPGTRLTVL.

This clone was seen a few times. The chain employs TRBV30 and TRBJ2-5, with D unclear. Germline-derived CDR1 and CDR2 are GTSNPN and SVGIG (reference sequence). Trimming left V 2 bases short and J 5 bases short, with 9 bases between. The CDR3 loop spans 12 amino acids. As DNA, the CDR3 is TGTGCCTGGAGTTCTAGGGCTGAGACCCAGTACTTC. This sequence encodes CAWSSRAETQYF.

The CDR3 is CASTRGSPDSPLHF. The DNA for the CDR3 is TGTGCCAGCACAAGGGGGTCGCCCGATTCACCCCTCCACTTT. The chain links TRBV6-5 to TRBJ1-6, with D possibly TRBD1 on 6 matching bases. V was cut by 7 bases and J by 8 bases, with 15 bases left in between. In germline, CDR1 is MNHEY, CDR2 SVGAGI. The CDR3 contains 14 residues.

The table lists this clone with a few counts. The chain recombines TRBV5-4 with TRBJ1-2; 8 positions match TRBD1. CDR1 and CDR2 from the germline V gene are SGHNT and YYREEE (reference sequence). V shed 6 bases, J shed 1 base, and the junction held 8 bases outside the gene matches. The CDR3 is made up of 15 amino acids. The DNA of the CDR3 is TGTGCCAGCACGCTTCAGGGGGCGGTTAACTATGGCTACACCTTC. The encoded protein is CASTLQGAVNYGYTF.

This chain joins TRBV29-1 and TRBJ2-4, with 9 bases identical to TRBD2. This CDR3 contains 14 residues. Germline-derived CDR1 and CDR2 are SQVTM and ANQGSEA. Trimming removed 4 bases from V and 1 base from J; junction bases left unmatched: 2. CDR3 residues: CSVGSGGAKNIQYF. Written as DNA, the CDR3 is TGCAGCGTTGGCAGCGGGGGGGCCAAAAACATTCAGTACTTC.

This clone was observed a few times. The J gene is TRBJ2-1, the V gene TRBV6-6; no clear D. V was shortened by 2 bases and J by 9 bases, with 11 bases between the two germline ends. Germline V gives CDR1 MNHNY, CDR2 SVGAGI (reference sequence). CDR3 size: 13 residues. For the CDR3, the DNA is TGTGCCAGCAGTTACGTTCCTGGCGCTGAGCAGTTCTTC. It specifies CASSYVPGAEQFF.

This clone has a single count. This sequence joins TRBV7-8 and TRBJ1-3; D gene ambiguous. Trimming removed 1 base from V and 2 bases from J, with 6 bases in between. CDR1 SGHVS and CDR2 FQNEAQ come from the germline V gene. The CDR3 runs 14 residues. CDR3: CASSLVEAGNTIYF. The CDR3 DNA reads as TGTGCCAGCAGCTTAGTAGAAGCTGGAAACACCATATATTTT. The variable domain in full, completed from reference TRBV7-8 and TRBJ1-3, reads GAGVSQSPRYKVAKRGQDVALRCDPISGHVSLFWYQQALGQGPEFLTYFQNEAQLDKSGLPSDRFFAERPEGSVSTLKIQRTQQEDSAVYLCASSLVEAGNTIYFGEGSWLTVV.

This chain connects TRBV19 to TRBJ1-1, with TRBD1 as a possible D gene (5 bases). Germline V gives CDR1 LNHDA, CDR2 SQIVND (reference sequence). The CDR3 runs 15 residues. V lost 7 bases to trimming and J lost 2 bases, with 17 bases between them. The CDR3: CASKKQGWENTEAFF. CDR3 coding DNA: TGTGCCAGTAAAAAGCAGGGATGGGAAAACACTGAAGCTTTCTTT.

This clone was observed a single time. The chain recombines TRBV27 with TRBJ2-7; 8 bases are a match to TRBD1. V was clipped by 6 bases and J by 3 bases; unmatched bases: 10. The CDR3 length is 15 residues. Germline V gene lookup returns CDR1 MNHEY and CDR2 SMNVEV (reference sequence). CDR3 amino acids: CASSPGTGPFYEQYF. CDR3 coding DNA: TGTGCCAGCAGCCCCGGGACAGGTCCCTTCTACGAGCAGTACTTC.

V gene TRBV10-3 combines with J gene TRBJ1-4; 7 bases are a match to TRBD1. The CDR3 consists of 16 residues. Trimming cost V 3 bases and J 7 bases; bases outside gene matches: 11. Germline CDR1 reads ENHRY; CDR2 reads SYGVKD. The CDR3 loop reads CAISDNAQGSPEKLFF. For the CDR3, the DNA is TGTGCCATCAGTGATAACGCACAGGGGTCCCCTGAAAAACTGTTTTTT.

The chain joins TRBV18 to TRBJ1-1; TRBD1 agrees at 7 bases. V gave up 4 bases and J gave up 0 bases; unmatched junction bases: 8. Germline CDR1 reads KGHSH; CDR2 reads LQKENI. The CDR3 is 16 residues long. CDR3 nucleotide sequence: TGTGCCAGCTCACAAAGGACAGGACCCGTGAACACTGAAGCTTTCTTT. It specifies CASSQRTGPVNTEAFF.

V usage is TRBV9 and J usage is TRBJ2-3; 13 positions agree with TRBD2. This CDR3 is 16 amino acids long. The germline V gene encodes CDR1 SGDLS and CDR2 YYNGEE. Losses at the gene ends were 4 bases for V and 2 bases for J; bases not matched to a gene: 4. The CDR3 DNA is TGTGCCAGCAGCCGACTAGCGGGAGGCACCACAGATACGCAGTATTTT. Protein sequence: CASSRLAGGTTDTQYF.

This chain links TRBV18 with TRBJ2-6; 7 bases line up with TRBD1. Trimming removed 1 base from V and 7 bases from J; junction bases left unmatched: 4. In germline, CDR1 is KGHSH, CDR2 LQKENI. CDR3 length equals 15 residues. CDR3 bases: TGTGCCAGCTCACCACAGACAGGGTTTGCCAACGTCCTGACTTTC. This gives the protein CASSPQTGFANVLTF.

This rearrangement joins TRBV7-2 to TRBJ2-4, with D possibly being TRBD2 (6 bases). Trimming removed 0 bases from V and 6 bases from J, with 12 bases in between. Per the germline V gene, CDR1 is SGHTA and CDR2 is FQGNSA. The CDR3 consists of 15 residues. Here the CDR3 DNA reads TGTGCCAGCAGCTTAGCAGGGCAGGGAGGAAACATTCAGTACTTC. Its translation is CASSLAGQGGNIQYF.